Sequencing of this T cell receptor beta chain was carried out in a study of CD8 T cells in ankylosing spondylitis. Overall study findings and caveats: Ankylosing spondylitis blood appeared to carry a characteristic TCR beta motif of fewer than 10 highly homologous variants. Peripheral blood samples showed relatively rare disease-linked clones, and these clones were CD8+.

Making the TCR beta libraries involved quantitative 5'-RACE with molecular barcodes. TCRdb itself ran the 5' RACE reads through MiXCR, one entry per CDR3 protein. The sample records 25,000 to 30,000 distinct CDR3 sequences, less than 6.5% being singletons. Germline V gene lookup returns CDR1 SGDLS and CDR2 YYNGEE. V was shortened by 0 bases and J by 8 bases, with 11 bases between the two germline ends. This CDR3 is 13 amino acids long. This clonotype was counted at least ten times. Antigen specificity is unknown. What was sequenced was blood, either unsorted or a sorted T cell fraction (not recorded which). The J gene is TRBJ1-1, the V gene TRBV9; D perhaps matches TRBD1 (5 bases). The source of this sequence is a female donor with ankylosing spondylitis or in good health (not recorded which). CDR3 residues: CASSVVGVGEAFF. The CDR3 bases are TGTGCCAGCAGCGTAGTAGGGGTCGGGGAAGCTTTCTTT.